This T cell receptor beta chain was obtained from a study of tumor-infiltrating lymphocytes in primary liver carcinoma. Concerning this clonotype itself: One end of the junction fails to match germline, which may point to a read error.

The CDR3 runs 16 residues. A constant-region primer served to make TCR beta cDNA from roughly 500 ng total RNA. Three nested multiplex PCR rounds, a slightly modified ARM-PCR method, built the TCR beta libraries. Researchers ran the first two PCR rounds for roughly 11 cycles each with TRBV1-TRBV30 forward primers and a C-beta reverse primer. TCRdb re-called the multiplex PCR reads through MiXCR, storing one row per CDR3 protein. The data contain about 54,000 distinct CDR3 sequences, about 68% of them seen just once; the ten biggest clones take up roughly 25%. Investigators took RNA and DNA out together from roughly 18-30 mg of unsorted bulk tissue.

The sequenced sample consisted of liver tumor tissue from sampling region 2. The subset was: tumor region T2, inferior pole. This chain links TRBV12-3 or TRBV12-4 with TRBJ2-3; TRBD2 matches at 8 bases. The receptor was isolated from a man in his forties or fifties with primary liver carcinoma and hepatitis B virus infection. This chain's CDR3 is CASSSLSGSASDTQYF. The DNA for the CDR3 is TGTGCCAGTAGTTCCCTAAGCGGGAGCGCTTCAGATACGCAGTATTTT.